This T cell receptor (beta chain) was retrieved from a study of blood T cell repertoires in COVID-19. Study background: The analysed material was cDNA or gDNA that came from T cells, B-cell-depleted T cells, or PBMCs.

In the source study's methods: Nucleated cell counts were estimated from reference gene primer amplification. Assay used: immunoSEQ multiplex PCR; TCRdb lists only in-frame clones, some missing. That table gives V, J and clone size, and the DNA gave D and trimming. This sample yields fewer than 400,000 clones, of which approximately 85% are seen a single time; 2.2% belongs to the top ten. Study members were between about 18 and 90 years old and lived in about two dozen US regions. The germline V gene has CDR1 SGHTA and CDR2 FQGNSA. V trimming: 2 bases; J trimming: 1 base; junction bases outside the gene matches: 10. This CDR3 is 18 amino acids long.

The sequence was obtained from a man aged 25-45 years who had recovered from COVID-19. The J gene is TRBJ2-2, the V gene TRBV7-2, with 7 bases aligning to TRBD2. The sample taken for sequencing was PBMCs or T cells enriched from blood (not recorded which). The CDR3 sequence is CASSLYAPGLVNTGELFF. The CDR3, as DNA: TGTGCCAGCAGCTTATACGCCCCCGGACTAGTGAACACCGGGGAGCTGTTTTTT.